These 21 T cell receptor beta chains share one sample of origin, sequenced in a study of blood T cell repertoires in COVID-19. Measured with immunoSEQ multiplex PCR; TCRdb has only the in-frame clones, and not every one. The sample includes about 150,000 clones, 75% to 90% of them seen just once. Sequencing used peripheral blood. The receptors derive from a woman between 65 and 79 years old with acute or convalescent COVID-19.

For the CDR3, the DNA is TGTGCCAGTAGCGTTACTAGCGGATACACAGATACGCAGTATTTT. Translation: CASSVTSGYTDTQYF. J is TRBJ2-3 and V is TRBV19, with 8 bases fitting TRBD2. Germline V lookup: CDR1 LNHDA, CDR2 SQIVND (reference sequence). This CDR3 comprises 15 residues. The V segment lost 6 bases and the J segment 2 bases; nucleotides outside the gene matches: 7.

This rearrangement joins TRBV4-1 to TRBJ1-1; D unresolved. CDR1 and CDR2 (germline): MGHRA, YSYEKL. V lost 4 bases, J lost 1 base, and 16 bases lay in between. The CDR3 has 16 residues. The CDR3 sequence: CASSRLPRQGNTEAFF. As DNA, the CDR3 is TGCGCCAGCAGCCGTCTCCCGAGACAAGGGAACACTGAAGCTTTCTTT.

The chain links TRBV30 to TRBJ1-1; 10 bases line up with TRBD1. The ends lost 2 bases at V and 7 bases at J; junction bases unmatched: 10. Germline-derived CDR1 and CDR2 are GTSNPN and SVGIG (reference sequence). The CDR3 covers 15 residues. CDR3 bases: TGTGCCTGGAGTAACGGGGGACAGGGGTTGTATGAAGCTTTCTTT. It codes for CAWSNGGQGLYEAFF.

This chain connects TRBV10-3 to TRBJ1-5, with TRBD1 identical over 7 bases. The trim removed 6 bases at V and 6 bases at J, leaving 11 bases unmatched. This CDR3 contains 15 residues. Germline V CDR1 and CDR2: ENHRY, SYGVKD. The CDR3 sequence is CAISSGTEISQPQHF. The DNA of the CDR3 is TGTGCCATCAGCTCCGGGACAGAAATAAGTCAGCCCCAGCATTTT.

For the CDR3, the DNA is TGTGCCAGCAGCTTTCGACAGGGAAATTCACCCCTCCACTTT. Its protein is CASSFRQGNSPLHF. V gene TRBV11-2 combines with J gene TRBJ1-6, with TRBD1 matching over 7 bases. The V gene's germline CDR1 is SGHAT and CDR2 FQNNGV. The CDR3 runs to 14 residues. V gave up 3 bases and J gave up 7 bases; unmatched junction bases: 3.

V is TRBV7-2 and J is TRBJ2-7, with 7 bases aligning to TRBD1. V was pared by 3 bases and J by 2 bases, with 4 bases of the junction left unmatched. Germline V CDR1 and CDR2: SGHTA, FQGNSA. The CDR3 extends over 14 amino acids. The CDR3 DNA follows: TGTGCCAGCAGCTTTAACAGGGGACCCTACGAGCAGTACTTC. Translation: CASSFNRGPYEQYF.

J is TRBJ2-3 and V is TRBV6-2 or TRBV6-3, with a weak D call TRBD2 (5 bases). This CDR3 has 15 amino acids. Germline-derived CDR1 and CDR2 are MNHEY and SVGEGT. Trimming took off 0 bases at V and 2 bases at J, with 9 bases between the two ends. The CDR3 loop reads CASSYSRESTDTQYF. CDR3 in DNA: TGTGCCAGCAGTTACTCTAGGGAGTCCACAGATACGCAGTATTTT.

This clone was observed once. This chain joins TRBV11-3 and TRBJ1-1; D is ambiguous. V dropped 1 base and J dropped 5 bases, with 8 bases sitting between them. CDR1 and CDR2 from the germline V gene are SGHNT and YENEEA. The CDR3 has 13 residues. Written as DNA, the CDR3 is TGTGCCAGCAGCTTAGGAAGCGTAACTGAAGCTTTCTTT. Its protein product is CASSLGSVTEAFF. Supplemented by reference TRBV11-3 and TRBJ1-1, the full variable domain reads EAGVVQSPRYKIIEKKQPVAFWCNPISGHNTLYWYLQNLGQGPELLIRYENEEAVDDSQLPKDRFSAERLKGVDSTLKIQPAELGDSAVYLCASSLGSVTEAFFGQGTRLTVV.

V is TRBV4-1 and J is TRBJ2-2; D is possibly TRBD1 (5 bases). Trimming left V 0 bases short and J 0 bases short, with 8 bases between. The CDR3 loop spans 16 amino acids. The germline V gene has CDR1 MGHRA and CDR2 YSYEKL. The CDR3: CASSQDDSSNTGELFF. The CDR3 DNA reads TGCGCCAGCAGCCAAGATGACAGTTCGAACACCGGGGAGCTGTTTTTT.

The chain is built from TRBV11-2 and TRBJ2-1; 8 bases align to TRBD2. The V gene's germline CDR1 is SGHAT and CDR2 FQNNGV. J was trimmed by 5 bases and V by 6 bases; bases with no gene match: 3. The length of the CDR3 is 13 residues. CDR3 protein: CASRGLGDNEQFF. The DNA of the CDR3 is TGTGCCAGCAGGGGACTAGGCGACAATGAGCAGTTCTTC.

This rearrangement joins TRBV6-6 to TRBJ2-7; 9 bases align to TRBD1. Germline loops: CDR1 MNHNY, CDR2 SVGAGI (reference sequence). V lost 6 bases, J lost 3 bases, and 3 bases stayed unmatched. The CDR3 totals 13 residues. The CDR3 here is CASRPTGGYEQYV. CDR3 DNA sequence: TGTGCCAGCAGGCCGACAGGGGGCTACGAGCAGTACGTC.

This chain links TRBV7-9 with TRBJ1-2, with 9 bases fitting TRBD1. Germline CDR1 and CDR2: SEHNR and FQNEAQ (reference sequence). The J segment lost 1 base and the V segment lost 2 bases, leaving 8 bases of the junction unmatched. The CDR3 loop spans 17 amino acids. The CDR3 sequence is CASSLPRGTGNNYGYTF. CDR3 nucleotide sequence: TGTGCCAGCAGCTTACCCCGAGGGACAGGGAATAACTATGGCTACACCTTC. The full variable domain, rest sourced from reference TRBV7-9 and TRBJ1-2, is DTGVSQNPRHKITKRGQNVTFRCDPISEHNRLYWYRQTLGQGPEFLTYFQNEAQLEKSRLLSDRFSAERPKGSFSTLEIQRTEQGDSAMYLCASSLPRGTGNNYGYTFGSGTRLTVV.

The chain links TRBV4-2 to TRBJ1-2; D is unclear. Trimming took 0 bases from V and 2 from J, leaving 10 bases between them. The CDR3 consists of 15 residues. Germline-derived CDR1 and CDR2 are LGHNA and YNFKEQ. This CDR3 reads CASSQDLWQNYGYTF. CDR3 DNA: TGTGCCAGCAGCCAAGATTTATGGCAGAACTATGGCTACACCTTC.

The V and J genes are TRBV7-9 and TRBJ1-4; D is uncertain. V was cut by 3 bases and J by 8 bases, with 10 bases left in between. Germline V gene lookup returns CDR1 SEHNR and CDR2 FQNEAQ (reference sequence). The CDR3 totals 13 residues. DNA of the CDR3: TGTGCCAGCAGCTTCGTGACATGGGAAAAACTGTTTTTT. This sequence encodes CASSFVTWEKLFF. Full variable domain (missing parts from reference TRBV7-9 and TRBJ1-4): DTGVSQNPRHKITKRGQNVTFRCDPISEHNRLYWYRQTLGQGPEFLTYFQNEAQLEKSRLLSDRFSAERPKGSFSTLEIQRTEQGDSAMYLCASSFVTWEKLFFGSGTQLSVL.

V gene TRBV5-6 combines with J gene TRBJ1-3, with D maybe TRBD1 (5 bases). V lost 2 bases and J lost 0, with 9 bases in between. Looked up from germline, CDR1 is SGHDT and CDR2 is YYEEEE. The CDR3 is 15 amino acids. The CDR3 DNA reads as TGTGCCAGCAGCTTAAGGGGTCCCTCTGGAAACACCATATATTTT. This encodes CASSLRGPSGNTIYF.

J is TRBJ2-2 and V is TRBV19, with a tentative D call TRBD2 (5 bases). Germline CDR1 and CDR2: LNHDA and SQIVND (reference sequence). This CDR3 contains 16 residues. V gave up 6 bases and J gave up 6 bases, with 20 bases separating them. The CDR3 sequence: CASRRRPDSQAGELFF. The CDR3 region has the DNA TGTGCCAGTAGGCGCCGGCCGGACTCCCAGGCCGGGGAGCTGTTTTTT.

The chain couples TRBV6-5 to TRBJ1-5, with unresolved D. The V and J ends lost 6 bases and 1 base respectively, with 10 bases between them. This CDR3 spans 14 amino acids. Germline-derived CDR1 and CDR2 are MNHEY and SVGAGI. The CDR3 loop is CASRRGGSNQPQHF. The CDR3 DNA is TGTGCCAGCAGACGGGGAGGCAGCAATCAGCCCCAGCATTTT.

This clone was seen only once. This sequence joins TRBV4-1 and TRBJ2-5, with no clear D. The CDR3 contains 11 residues. Trimming took off 3 bases at V and 7 bases at J, with 6 bases between the two ends. Germline V lookup: CDR1 MGHRA, CDR2 YSYEKL. The CDR3 spells CASSQPGTQYF. CDR3 in DNA: TGCGCCAGCAGCCAGCCCGGGACCCAGTACTTC.

CDR3 coding DNA: TGCGCCAGCAGCTTTACTTCAGGGGGAAACACTGAAGCTTTCTTT. Its translation: CASSFTSGGNTEAFF. The rearrangement joins TRBV5-1 to TRBJ1-1; 7 bases are shared with TRBD1. Germline lookup yields CDR1 SGHRS and CDR2 YFSETQ. The CDR3 sequence is 15 residues long. The V segment lost 2 bases and the J segment 2 bases; nucleotides outside the gene matches: 6.

The chain carries TRBV15 and TRBJ1-1; D gene ambiguous. Germline V CDR1 and CDR2: LNHNV, YYDKDF (reference sequence). Trimming stripped 1 base from V and 5 bases from J, with 14 bases between. CDR3 length: 15 amino acids. The CDR3: CATSRGRVLGTEAFF. CDR3 bases: TGTGCCACCAGCAGAGGGAGGGTTTTGGGAACTGAAGCTTTCTTT.

The V call is TRBV7-9, the J call TRBJ1-6; perhaps TRBD1 as D (5 bases). The CDR3 loop spans 15 amino acids. CDR1 is SEHNR and CDR2 is FQNEAQ in the germline V gene (reference sequence). Trimming took off 1 base at V and 10 bases at J, with 14 bases between the two ends. CDR3 residues: CASSLDGTGNSPLHF. The CDR3 coding sequence is TGTGCCAGCAGCTTAGATGGGACTGGAAACTCACCCCTCCACTTT.